The entry below gives a single T cell receptor beta chain sequence along with its context. Seattle enrolled patients during active infection and tracked them longitudinally. This sample stems from a study of blood T cell repertoires in COVID-19. Whole-study context: Collection of acute and convalescent COVID-19 samples took place in the United States, Italy and Spain. PBMCs, B-cell-depleted T cells, or T cells were the source of the cDNA or gDNA that made up the material.

The CDR3 is 16 residues long. Germline V gene lookup returns CDR1 SGHNT and CDR2 YYREEE (reference sequence). V lost 4 bases, J lost 2 bases, and 17 bases lay in between. How the authors handled the data: Nucleated cell counts were estimated from reference gene primer amplification. TCRdb's copy holds only in-frame clones and misses some; the assay was immunoSEQ multiplex PCR. V and J calls and clone size are given by that table; D and trimming were obtained from the DNA. The sample contains 250,000 to 350,000 clones, 85% to 90% of which appear only once. V and J are TRBV5-4 and TRBJ2-3, with D perhaps TRBD1 (6 bases). This receptor was taken from a woman aged 25-40 years with COVID-19, enrolled during active disease. Sequences were obtained from peripheral blood. CDR3 coding DNA: TGTGCCAGCAGCAACCTCGACAGGCCCTCCACAGATACGCAGTATTTT. Translating gives CASSNLDRPSTDTQYF.